What follows is one TCR beta chain and its context. Per germline, CDR1 SGHDT and CDR2 YYEEEE. Losses at the gene ends were 0 bases for V and 5 bases for J; bases not matched to a gene: 9. This CDR3 comprises 17 residues. This sample was included in a study of T cell changes during pregnancy in multiple sclerosis. Data came from immunoSEQ multiplex PCR; TCRdb stores just in-frame clones and leaves some out. The data contain 35,000 to 50,000 clones, about 90% of them singletons. This receptor was taken from a female donor in good health, enrolled as a control in a pregnancy study. The chain has TRBV5-6 and TRBJ2-4; TRBD2 matches 9 bases. The sample consisted of CD4+ T cells from peripheral blood mononuclear cells, taken after pregnancy. CDR3 DNA sequence: TGTGCCAGCAGCTTGGCCGGAGTAGCGGGAGTGGAAAACATTCAGTACTTC. As protein: CASSLAGVAGVENIQYF.